This entry lists 17 T cell receptor beta chains sequenced from one sample in a study of T-cell memory formation after mild COVID-19. TCRdb analysed the 5' RACE reads with MiXCR anew, one entry per CDR3 protein. The profile covers 400,000 to 500,000 distinct CDR3 sequences, with roughly a quarter appearing a single time and roughly 8.7% taken by the ten largest. Sequenced sample: PBMCs or a T cell subset sorted from them (not recorded which). These receptors all come from an adult woman who had mild COVID-19 (a few samples of this study predate the infection). Cell type and time point are not known.

This clonotype was detected only once. The chain has TRBV6-5 and TRBJ1-4, with unresolved D. V lost 5 bases to trimming and J lost 8 bases, with 15 bases between them. The CDR3 consists of 14 residues. The germline V gene encodes CDR1 MNHEY and CDR2 SVGAGI. The CDR3 spells CASSTSGRGEKLFF. CDR3 nucleotide sequence: TGTGCCAGCAGTACCTCGGGGAGAGGAGAAAAACTGTTTTTT.

The chain is built from TRBV7-3 and TRBJ2-3; the D is unclear. The germline gives CDR1 SGHTA, CDR2 FQGTGA. The V and J ends lost 0 bases and 1 base respectively, with 14 bases between them. CDR3 length: 17 residues. The CDR3 spells CASSLTRSSLGTDTQYF. The CDR3 DNA is TGTGCCAGCAGCTTAACGAGGAGCAGCCTCGGCACAGATACGCAGTATTTT.

There are a few counts of this clonotype. CDR3 protein: CASSPPMREAFF. For the CDR3, the DNA is TGTGCCAGCTCACCACCTATGCGGGAAGCTTTCTTT. The genes are TRBV18 and TRBJ1-1; unclear D gene. V lost 0 bases to trimming and J lost 8 bases, with 7 bases between them. Germline V CDR1 and CDR2: KGHSH, LQKENI. This CDR3 region has 12 residues.

This clonotype showed up just a few times. This chain joins TRBV14 and TRBJ2-7, with 7 bases matching TRBD2. J lost 4 bases, V lost 5 bases, and 5 bases had no gene match. The CDR3 has 13 amino acids. CDR1 is SGHDN and CDR2 is FVKESK in the germline V gene. CDR3 region: CASSGGEEYEQYF. The DNA for the CDR3 is TGTGCCAGCAGCGGGGGGGAGGAATACGAGCAGTACTTC.

The J gene is TRBJ1-2, the V gene TRBV20-1; 7 bases are shared with TRBD1. The CDR3 is 16 amino acids. V lost 5 bases to trimming and J lost 4 bases; unmatched junction nucleotides: 16. The germline V gene has CDR1 DFQATT and CDR2 SNEGSKA (reference sequence). The CDR3 is CSAFGQASVTGYGYTF. The CDR3 bases are TGCAGTGCTTTCGGACAGGCATCGGTAACGGGCTATGGCTACACCTTC.

This rearrangement joins TRBV3-1 to TRBJ2-7; TRBD2 aligns across 7 bases. The CDR3 has 15 amino acids. The germline CDR1 and CDR2 sequences are LGHDT and YNNKEL (reference sequence). Trimming at V came to 0 bases and at J to 7 bases, leaving 9 bases not matched to a gene. The CDR3 nucleotides read TGTGCCAGCAGCCAAGATCAGGCGGGAGCGCGTGAGCAGTACTTC. Its protein product is CASSQDQAGAREQYF.

This chain joins TRBV5-1 and TRBJ1-4; 7 nucleotides agree with TRBD1. The J segment lost 5 bases and the V segment lost 6 bases, leaving 10 bases of the junction unmatched. The CDR3 loop spans 15 amino acids. Germline V gene data show CDR1 as SGHRS and CDR2 as YFSETQ. The CDR3 coding sequence is TGCGCCAGCAAGGGACAGCCCGATCTAAATGAAAAACTGTTTTTT. Its protein product is CASKGQPDLNEKLFF.

This clonotype has only a few counts. V and J are TRBV5-1 and TRBJ1-1; 9 bases are shared with TRBD1. The J segment lost 2 bases and the V segment lost 0 bases, leaving 2 bases of the junction unmatched. The CDR3 totals 15 residues. Per germline, CDR1 SGHRS and CDR2 YFSETQ. The CDR3 DNA follows: TGCGCCAGCAGCTTGGGGGACAGGGCTAACACTGAAGCTTTCTTT. It encodes CASSLGDRANTEAFF.

The chain is built from TRBV7-9 and TRBJ2-3; D remains unclear. V lost 0 bases, J lost 0 bases, and 22 bases lay in between. CDR3 length: 20 amino acids. CDR1 and CDR2 from the germline V gene are SEHNR and FQNEAQ (reference sequence). Here the CDR3 DNA reads TGTGCCAGCAGCTTAGCGGTCTCGGTCCTTAACCTTGCTAGCACAGATACGCAGTATTTT. It yields the protein CASSLAVSVLNLASTDTQYF.

The chain employs TRBV9 and TRBJ1-3, with TRBD1 as a possible D gene (6 bases). V was cut by 3 bases and J by 3 bases, with 10 bases left in between. This CDR3 comprises 14 residues. CDR1 SGDLS and CDR2 YYNGEE come from the germline V gene. As DNA, the CDR3 is TGTGCCAGCAGCGCTAGGGGGGATGGAAACACCATATATTTT. The encoded protein is CASSARGDGNTIYF.

In its sample, this clonotype was seen a few times. V is TRBV29-1 and J is TRBJ1-1; D is perhaps TRBD1 (5 bases). V lost 7 bases, J lost 4 bases, and 16 bases lay in between. The CDR3 contains 13 residues. CDR1 is SQVTM, CDR2 ANQGSEA, per germline. DNA for the CDR3: TGCAGCGCGGGGGATGCCGAGGGCACTGAAGCTTTCTTT. This sequence encodes CSAGDAEGTEAFF.

The rearrangement links TRBV27 to TRBJ1-1, with a tentative D call TRBD1 (5 bases). The V end was cut by 5 bases, the J end by 5 bases, with 15 bases between. CDR1 is MNHEY and CDR2 is SMNVEV in the germline V gene (reference sequence). The CDR3 runs 14 residues. CDR3 nucleotide sequence: TGTGCCAGCAGTCAGGGCCGTCCCAGGACTGAAGCTTTCTTT. It translates to CASSQGRPRTEAFF.

This clonotype was detected many times. The genes are TRBV2 and TRBJ2-2; D not certain. CDR1 is SNHLY, CDR2 FYNNEI, per germline. The germline V and J ends were trimmed by 4 bases and 1 base, with 7 bases remaining between them. This CDR3 is 14 amino acids long. The CDR3 DNA reads as TGTGCCAGCAGTGCCGGTAGGAACACCGGGGAGCTGTTTTTT. This translates into CASSAGRNTGELFF.

This chain joins TRBV5-1 and TRBJ2-3; TRBD1 aligns across 7 bases. This CDR3 is built from 14 residues. The J segment lost 2 bases and the V segment lost 4 bases, leaving 4 bases of the junction unmatched. Germline CDR1 and CDR2: SGHRS and YFSETQ. The CDR3 nucleotides read TGCGCCAGCAGCCAAGGGACAGTCACAGATACGCAGTATTTT. It is translated as CASSQGTVTDTQYF.

This clonotype was found a few times. The V and J genes are TRBV9 and TRBJ2-2; maybe TRBD1 (6 bases). The V gene lost 0 bases and the J gene lost 4 bases, with 10 bases spanning the gap. This CDR3 is built from 15 residues. The germline V gene encodes CDR1 SGDLS and CDR2 YYNGEE. For the CDR3, the DNA is TGTGCCAGCAGCGTAGGCCTACAGGGCACCGGGGAGCTGTTTTTT. It codes for CASSVGLQGTGELFF.

This clonotype has a handful of counts. The V call is TRBV6-6, the J call TRBJ1-2, with D maybe TRBD1 (5 bases). V was trimmed by 7 bases and J by 4 bases, leaving 16 bases between them. Germline CDR1 is MNHNY and CDR2 is SVGAGI (reference sequence). The length of the CDR3 is 14 residues. This CDR3 is CASTKWGTPYGYTF. The CDR3 bases are TGTGCCAGCACCAAATGGGGGACCCCCTATGGCTACACCTTC.

This clonotype was seen only a few times. The chain carries TRBV4-1 and TRBJ1-5; D gene ambiguous. With 4 bases removed from V and 5 bases from J, the gap between germline ends came to 30 bases. Germline-derived CDR1 and CDR2 are MGHRA and YSYEKL. This CDR3 has 20 amino acids. The CDR3 here is CASSPSFVVGKGPPYQPQHF. In DNA, the CDR3 is TGCGCCAGCAGCCCTTCCTTTGTAGTCGGAAAAGGTCCCCCCTATCAGCCCCAGCATTTT.